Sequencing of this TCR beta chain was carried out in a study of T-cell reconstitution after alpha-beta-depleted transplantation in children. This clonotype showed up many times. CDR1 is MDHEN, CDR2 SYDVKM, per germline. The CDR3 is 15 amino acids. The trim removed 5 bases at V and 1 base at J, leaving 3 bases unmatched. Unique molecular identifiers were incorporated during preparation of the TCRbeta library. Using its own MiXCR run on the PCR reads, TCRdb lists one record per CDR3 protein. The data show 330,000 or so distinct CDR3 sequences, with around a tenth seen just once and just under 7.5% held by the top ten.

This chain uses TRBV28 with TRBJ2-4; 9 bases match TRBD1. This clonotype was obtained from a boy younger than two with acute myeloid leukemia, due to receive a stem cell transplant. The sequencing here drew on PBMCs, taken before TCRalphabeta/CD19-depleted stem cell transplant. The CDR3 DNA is TGTGCCAGCAGTGACAGGGGGGGGGCCAAAAACATTCAGTACTTC. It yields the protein CASSDRGGAKNIQYF. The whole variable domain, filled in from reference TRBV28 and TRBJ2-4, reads DVKVTQSSRYLVKRTGEKVFLECVQDMDHENMFWYRQDPGLGLRLIYFSYDVKMKEKGDIPEGYSVSREKKERFSLILESASTNQTSMYLCASSDRGGAKNIQYFGAGTRLSVL.